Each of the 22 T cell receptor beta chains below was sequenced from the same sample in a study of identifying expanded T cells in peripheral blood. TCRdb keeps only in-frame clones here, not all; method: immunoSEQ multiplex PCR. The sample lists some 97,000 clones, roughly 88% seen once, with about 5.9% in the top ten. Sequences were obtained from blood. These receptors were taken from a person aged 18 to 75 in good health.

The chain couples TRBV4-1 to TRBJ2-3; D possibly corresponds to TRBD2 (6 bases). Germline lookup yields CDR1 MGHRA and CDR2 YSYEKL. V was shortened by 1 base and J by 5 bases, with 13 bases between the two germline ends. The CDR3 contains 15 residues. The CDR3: CASSQGRAFLDTQYF. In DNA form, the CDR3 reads TGCGCCAGCAGCCAAGGGAGGGCTTTTCTAGATACGCAGTATTTT.

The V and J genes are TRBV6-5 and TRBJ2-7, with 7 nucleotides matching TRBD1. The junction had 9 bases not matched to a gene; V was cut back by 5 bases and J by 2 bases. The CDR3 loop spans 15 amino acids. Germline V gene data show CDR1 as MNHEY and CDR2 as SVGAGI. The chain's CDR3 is CASSLHDRVPYEQYF. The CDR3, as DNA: TGTGCCAGCAGTCTCCACGACAGGGTCCCCTACGAGCAGTACTTC.

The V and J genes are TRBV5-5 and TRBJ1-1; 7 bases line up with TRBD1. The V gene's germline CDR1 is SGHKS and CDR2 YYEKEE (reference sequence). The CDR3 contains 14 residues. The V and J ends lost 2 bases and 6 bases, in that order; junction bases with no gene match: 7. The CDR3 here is CASSLLQQGSEAFF. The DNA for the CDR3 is TGTGCCAGCAGCTTACTCCAACAGGGGTCTGAAGCTTTCTTT.

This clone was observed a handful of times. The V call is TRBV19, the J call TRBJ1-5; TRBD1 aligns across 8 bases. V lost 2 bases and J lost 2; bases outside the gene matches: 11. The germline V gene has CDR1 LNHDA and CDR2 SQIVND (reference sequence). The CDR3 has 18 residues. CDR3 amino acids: CASSIQRQGARGNQPQHF. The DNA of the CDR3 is TGTGCCAGTAGTATACAGAGGCAGGGGGCGCGTGGCAATCAGCCCCAGCATTTT.

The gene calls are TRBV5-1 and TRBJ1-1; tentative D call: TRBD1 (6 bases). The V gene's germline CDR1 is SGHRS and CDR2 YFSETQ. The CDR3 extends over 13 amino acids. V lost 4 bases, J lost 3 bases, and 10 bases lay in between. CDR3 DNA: TGCGCCAGCAGCCCCCCAGGGGACACTGAAGCTTTCTTT. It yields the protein CASSPPGDTEAFF.

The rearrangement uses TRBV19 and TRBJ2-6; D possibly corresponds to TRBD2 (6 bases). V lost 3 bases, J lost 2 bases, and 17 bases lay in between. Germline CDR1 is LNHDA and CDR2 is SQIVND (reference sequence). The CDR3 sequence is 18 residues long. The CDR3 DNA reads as TGTGCCAGTAGTATTACGCCAGGGCGGGAAGCTGGGGCCAACGTCCTGACTTTC. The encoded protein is CASSITPGREAGANVLTF.

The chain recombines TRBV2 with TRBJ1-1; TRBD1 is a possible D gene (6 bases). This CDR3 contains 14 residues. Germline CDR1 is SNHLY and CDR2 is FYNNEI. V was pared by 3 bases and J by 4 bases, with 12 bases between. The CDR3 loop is CASSDLQGSTEAFF. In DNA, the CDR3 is TGTGCCAGCAGTGATTTACAGGGCAGCACTGAAGCTTTCTTT.

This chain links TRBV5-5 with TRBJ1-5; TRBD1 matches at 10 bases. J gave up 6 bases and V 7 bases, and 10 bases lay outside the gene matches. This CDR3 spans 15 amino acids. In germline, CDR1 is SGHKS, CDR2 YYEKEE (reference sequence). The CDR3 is CASCGTGALGQPQHF. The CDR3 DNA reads TGTGCCAGCTGTGGGACAGGGGCCCTGGGTCAGCCCCAGCATTTT.

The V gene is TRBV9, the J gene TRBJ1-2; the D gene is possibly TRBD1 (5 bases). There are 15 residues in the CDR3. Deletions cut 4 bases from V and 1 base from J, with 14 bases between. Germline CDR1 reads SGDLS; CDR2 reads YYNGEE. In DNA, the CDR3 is TGTGCCAGCAGCCCCGGGACTGACCTTAACTATGGCTACACCTTC. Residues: CASSPGTDLNYGYTF.

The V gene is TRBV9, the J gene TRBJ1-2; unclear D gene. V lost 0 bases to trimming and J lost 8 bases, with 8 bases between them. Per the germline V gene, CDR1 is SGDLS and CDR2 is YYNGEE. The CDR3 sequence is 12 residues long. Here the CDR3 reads CASSVGGRGYTF. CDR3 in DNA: TGTGCCAGCAGCGTAGGTGGGAGGGGCTACACCTTC.

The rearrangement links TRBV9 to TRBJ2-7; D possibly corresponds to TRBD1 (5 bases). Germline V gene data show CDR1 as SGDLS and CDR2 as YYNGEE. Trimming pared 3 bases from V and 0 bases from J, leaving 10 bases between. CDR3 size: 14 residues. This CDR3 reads CASSARAFSYEQYF. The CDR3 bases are TGTGCCAGCAGCGCCAGGGCATTCTCCTACGAGCAGTACTTC.

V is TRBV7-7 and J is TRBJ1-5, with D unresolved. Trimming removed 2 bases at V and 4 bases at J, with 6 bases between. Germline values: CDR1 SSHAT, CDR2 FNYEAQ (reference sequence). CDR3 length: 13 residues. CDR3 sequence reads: CASSLFLNQPQHF. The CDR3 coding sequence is TGTGCCAGCAGCTTATTCCTGAATCAGCCCCAGCATTTT.

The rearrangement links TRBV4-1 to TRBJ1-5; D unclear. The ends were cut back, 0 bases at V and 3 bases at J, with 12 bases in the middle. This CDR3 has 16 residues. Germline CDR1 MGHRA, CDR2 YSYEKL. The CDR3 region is CASSQEVFTVNQPQHF. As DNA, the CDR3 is TGCGCCAGCAGCCAAGAGGTATTCACCGTCAATCAGCCCCAGCATTTT.

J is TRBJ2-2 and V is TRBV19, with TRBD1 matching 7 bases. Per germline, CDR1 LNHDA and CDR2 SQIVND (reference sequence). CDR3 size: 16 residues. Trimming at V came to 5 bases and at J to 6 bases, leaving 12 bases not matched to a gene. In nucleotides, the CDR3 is TGTGCCAGTAGTGACCTTACAGGGGTTCACGCCGGGGAGCTGTTTTTT. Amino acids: CASSDLTGVHAGELFF.

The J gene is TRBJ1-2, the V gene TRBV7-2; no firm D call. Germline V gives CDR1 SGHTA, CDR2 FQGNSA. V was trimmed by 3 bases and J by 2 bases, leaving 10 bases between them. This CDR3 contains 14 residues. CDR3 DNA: TGTGCCAGCAGCTTTTTTACGCTAAACTATGGCTACACCTTC. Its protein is CASSFFTLNYGYTF.

The CDR3 spells CASSGMGLAVPRTGELFF. CDR3 DNA: TGTGCCAGCAGCGGAATGGGACTAGCGGTCCCGAGGACCGGGGAGCTGTTTTTT. The chain recombines TRBV11-2 with TRBJ2-2, with 11 nucleotides matching TRBD2. There are 18 residues in the CDR3. V lost 5 bases, J lost 5 bases, and 13 bases stayed unmatched. The germline V gene encodes CDR1 SGHAT and CDR2 FQNNGV.

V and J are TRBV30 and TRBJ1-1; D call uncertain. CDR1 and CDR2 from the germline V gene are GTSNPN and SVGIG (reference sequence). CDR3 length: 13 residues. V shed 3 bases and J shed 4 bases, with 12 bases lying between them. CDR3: CAWRVPYRTEAFF. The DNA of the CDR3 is TGTGCCTGGAGGGTTCCCTACCGCACTGAAGCTTTCTTT.

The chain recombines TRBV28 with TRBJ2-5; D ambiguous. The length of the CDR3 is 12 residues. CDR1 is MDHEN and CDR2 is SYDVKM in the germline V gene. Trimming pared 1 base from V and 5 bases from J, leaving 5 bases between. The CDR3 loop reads CASSLFGETQYF. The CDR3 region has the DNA TGTGCCAGCAGTTTATTTGGGGAGACCCAGTACTTC.

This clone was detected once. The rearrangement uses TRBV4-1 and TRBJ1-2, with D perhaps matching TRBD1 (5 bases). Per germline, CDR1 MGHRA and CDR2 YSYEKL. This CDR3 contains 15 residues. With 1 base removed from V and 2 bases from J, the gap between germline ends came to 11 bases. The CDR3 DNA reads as TGCGCCAGCAGCCAAGGCCAGACAGAGAACTATGGCTACACCTTC. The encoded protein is CASSQGQTENYGYTF.

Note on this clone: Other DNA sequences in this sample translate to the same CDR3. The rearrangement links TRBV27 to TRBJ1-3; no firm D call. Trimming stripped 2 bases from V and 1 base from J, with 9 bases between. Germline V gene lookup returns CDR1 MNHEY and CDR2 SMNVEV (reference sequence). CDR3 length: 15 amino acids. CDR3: CASSLKGGSGNTIYF. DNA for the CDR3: TGTGCCAGCAGTTTAAAGGGCGGGTCTGGAAACACCATATATTTT.

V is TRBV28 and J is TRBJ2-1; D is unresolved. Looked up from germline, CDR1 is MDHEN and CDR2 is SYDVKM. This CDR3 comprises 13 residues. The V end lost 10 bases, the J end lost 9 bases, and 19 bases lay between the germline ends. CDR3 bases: TGTGCCACCACTACTCCAAATACAAGTGAGCAGTTCTTC. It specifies CATTTPNTSEQFF.

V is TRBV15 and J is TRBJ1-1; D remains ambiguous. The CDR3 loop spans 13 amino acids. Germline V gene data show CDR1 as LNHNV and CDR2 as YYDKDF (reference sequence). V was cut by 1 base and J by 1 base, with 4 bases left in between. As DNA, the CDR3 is TGTGCCACCAGCAGAGGAGGGAACACTGAAGCTTTCTTT. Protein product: CATSRGGNTEAFF.